Each of the 22 T cell receptor beta chains below was sequenced from the same sample in a study of blood T cell repertoires in COVID-19. Clones were read by immunoSEQ multiplex PCR, and TCRdb kept only the in-frame ones, dropping some. Found here are about 280,000 clones, approximately 80% of them singletons; the top ten hold less than 5.5%. Sequences were obtained from PBMCs or T cells enriched from blood (not recorded which). These TCRs come from a man aged 40-55 years who had been exposed to COVID-19.

This clone came up once. The chain employs TRBV2 and TRBJ2-7; 8 nucleotides line up with TRBD2. This CDR3 comprises 13 residues. The trim removed 6 bases at V and 3 bases at J, leaving 4 bases unmatched. CDR1 is SNHLY, CDR2 FYNNEI, per germline. The chain's CDR3 is CASRGLVIYEQYF. CDR3 coding DNA: TGTGCCAGCAGGGGACTAGTTATCTACGAGCAGTACTTC. Looking up the rest from reference TRBV2 and TRBJ2-7 gives the full variable domain: EPEVTQTPSHQVTQMGQEVILRCVPISNHLYFYWYRQILGQKVEFLVSFYNNEISEKSEIFDDQFSVERPDGSNFTLKIRSTKLEDSAMYFCASRGLVIYEQYFGPGTRLTVT.

This chain links TRBV5-1 with TRBJ2-7; possibly TRBD1 for D (5 bases). Trimming cost V 0 bases and J 1 base, with 14 bases left between them. CDR1 SGHRS and CDR2 YFSETQ come from the germline V gene. The CDR3 is 16 residues long. The CDR3 spells CASSLAAGSRSYEQYF. CDR3 sequence (DNA): TGCGCCAGCAGCTTGGCCGCAGGGTCCCGATCCTACGAGCAGTACTTC.

This clone was recorded once. The rearrangement joins TRBV18 to TRBJ2-2, with TRBD1 matching over 7 bases. CDR3 length: 14 amino acids. Germline CDR1 and CDR2: KGHSH and LQKENI. The J segment lost 4 bases and the V segment lost 6 bases, leaving 5 bases of the junction unmatched. This CDR3 is CASSSGTATGELFF. DNA of the CDR3: TGTGCCAGCTCCTCCGGGACAGCCACCGGGGAGCTGTTTTTT.

V is TRBV7-3 and J is TRBJ2-1; possible D gene TRBD2, 5 bases. This CDR3 spans 16 amino acids. Germline assignment: CDR1 SGHTA and CDR2 FQGTGA. Trimming stripped 4 bases from V and 4 bases from J, with 17 bases between. The CDR3 nucleotides read TGTGCCAGCAGCTCACGCGGCGAGGGCCAGTACAATGAGCAGTTCTTC. Its protein product is CASSSRGEGQYNEQFF.

As DNA, the CDR3 is TGTGCCAGCAGGACAACTAGCACAGATACGCAGTATTTT. Translated: CASRTTSTDTQYF. The chain combines TRBV18 with TRBJ2-3; possible D gene TRBD1, 5 bases. Germline lookup yields CDR1 KGHSH and CDR2 LQKENI. V was shortened by 8 bases and J by 0 bases, with 9 bases between the two germline ends. The CDR3 has 13 residues.

The CDR3 nucleotides read TGTGCCAGCAGCTTCGGAGAGACCCAGTACTTC. This encodes CASSFGETQYF. The V gene is TRBV7-6, the J gene TRBJ2-5; D gene ambiguous. V lost 3 bases and J lost 4, with 3 bases in between. Germline CDR1 SGHVS, CDR2 FNYEAQ. This CDR3 has 11 residues.

The chain uses TRBV19 and TRBJ1-5; D possibly corresponds to TRBD1 (5 bases). V shed 4 bases and J shed 6 bases, with 10 bases lying between them. The germline CDR1 and CDR2 sequences are LNHDA and SQIVND (reference sequence). The CDR3 covers 13 residues. The CDR3 loop is CASSTGGSQPQHF. DNA for the CDR3: TGTGCCAGTAGTACGGGGGGGAGTCAGCCCCAGCATTTT.

The chain employs TRBV3-1 (or the pseudogene TRBV3-2) and TRBJ1-6; D possibly corresponds to TRBD1 (6 bases). The CDR3 covers 14 residues. Trimming cost V 6 bases and J 8 bases, with 14 bases left between them. Germline V gives CDR1 LGHDT, CDR2 YNNKEL (reference sequence). CDR3 sequence reads: CASSRSGADSPLHF. The DNA for the CDR3 is TGTGCCAGCAGTCGGTCAGGGGCGGATTCACCCCTCCACTTT.

V gene TRBV5-6 combines with J gene TRBJ1-5; D call uncertain. Trimming took 1 base from V and 4 from J, leaving 9 bases between them. This CDR3 comprises 14 residues. CDR1 is SGHDT and CDR2 is YYEEEE in the germline V gene. In DNA, the CDR3 is TGTGCCAGCAGCTTGAGACAAGGAAATCAGCCCCAGCATTTT. Encoded protein: CASSLRQGNQPQHF. Variable domain in full (rest from reference TRBV5-6 and TRBJ1-5): DAGVTQSPTHLIKTRGQQVTLRCSPKSGHDTVSWYQQALGQGPQFIFQYYEEEERQRGNFPDRFSGHQFPNYSSELNVNALLLGDSALYLCASSLRQGNQPQHFGDGTRLSIL.

In its sample, this clone was seen once. The rearrangement joins TRBV14 to TRBJ1-6; D not certain. V shed 3 bases and J shed 10 bases, with 7 bases lying between them. The CDR3 is 12 residues long. Germline V gene lookup returns CDR1 SGHDN and CDR2 FVKESK. The CDR3 reads CASSHFKSPLHF. The CDR3 DNA reads TGTGCCAGCAGCCACTTTAAATCACCCCTCCACTTT.

This chain connects TRBV11-2 to TRBJ2-1, with D possibly being TRBD2 (5 bases). V was clipped by 4 bases and J by 3 bases, with 16 bases between them. Germline CDR1 and CDR2: SGHAT and FQNNGV. CDR3 length: 16 residues. The CDR3 here is CASSSTRSGIYNEQFF. Here the CDR3 DNA reads TGTGCCAGCAGCTCCACTAGATCCGGGATCTACAATGAGCAGTTCTTC.

This clone was observed a handful of times. V usage is TRBV7-8 and J usage is TRBJ1-5; no reliable D call. Per germline, CDR1 SGHVS and CDR2 FQNEAQ. V was shortened by 6 bases and J by 2 bases, with 5 bases between the two germline ends. The CDR3 runs 12 residues. Written as DNA, the CDR3 is TGTGCCAGCAGGGCGGGCAATCAGCCCCAGCATTTT. It translates to CASRAGNQPQHF. Full variable domain (rest looked up from reference TRBV7-8 and TRBJ1-5): GAGVSQSPRYKVAKRGQDVALRCDPISGHVSLFWYQQALGQGPEFLTYFQNEAQLDKSGLPSDRFFAERPEGSVSTLKIQRTQQEDSAVYLCASRAGNQPQHFGDGTRLSIL.

In its sample, this clone was seen a few times. The chain combines TRBV3-1 (or the pseudogene TRBV3-2) with TRBJ1-6, with a possible D match to TRBD1 (6 bases). Germline CDR1 and CDR2: LGHDT and YNNKEL (reference sequence). This CDR3 has 15 residues. V lost 4 bases to trimming and J lost 6 bases, with 13 bases between them. CDR3 DNA: TGTGCCAGCAGCCCCTCGGACAGACTTAATTCACCCCTCCACTTT. As protein: CASSPSDRLNSPLHF.

This clone showed up just a few times. This chain connects TRBV10-2 to TRBJ1-1; D gene ambiguous. V lost 9 bases to trimming and J lost 5 bases, with 10 bases between them. CDR1 is WSHSY, CDR2 SAAADI, per germline. There are 11 residues in the CDR3. DNA of the CDR3: TGCGCCAGTGTGGAGGTTACTGAAGCTTTCTTT. As protein: CASVEVTEAFF.

V gene TRBV3-1 (or the pseudogene TRBV3-2) combines with J gene TRBJ2-5; TRBD2 matches 9 bases. From germline, CDR1 is LGHDT and CDR2 YNNKEL (reference sequence). The CDR3 has 16 amino acids. V lost 0 bases to trimming and J lost 5 bases; unmatched junction nucleotides: 7. CDR3 sequence reads: CASSQEIAGDLETQYF. CDR3 bases: TGTGCCAGCAGCCAAGAAATAGCGGGAGATCTGGAGACCCAGTACTTC.

The chain is built from TRBV3-1 (or the pseudogene TRBV3-2) and TRBJ2-7; 8 bases fit TRBD2. From germline, CDR1 is LGHDT and CDR2 YNNKEL (reference sequence). The V gene end was trimmed by 2 bases and the J gene end by 5 bases; junction bases not matched to a gene: 5. This CDR3 is 14 amino acids long. The CDR3 spells CASSQLSGSDEQYF. As DNA, the CDR3 is TGTGCCAGCAGCCAACTAAGCGGGAGCGACGAGCAGTACTTC.

The V and J genes are TRBV2 and TRBJ2-3; TRBD2 matches 11 bases. This CDR3 is built from 14 residues. Per germline, CDR1 SNHLY and CDR2 FYNNEI. V trimming: 8 bases; J trimming: 6 bases; junction bases outside the gene matches: 7. Here the CDR3 DNA reads TGTGCCAGCGGCACTAGCGGGAGTACTGATACGCAGTATTTT. It encodes CASGTSGSTDTQYF.

The chain joins TRBV5-4 to TRBJ1-2; D may be TRBD1 (6 bases). Germline values: CDR1 SGHNT, CDR2 YYREEE (reference sequence). The V and J ends lost 3 bases and 4 bases respectively, with 13 bases between them. The CDR3 extends over 14 amino acids. The CDR3 region is CASSSRDTLYGYTF. CDR3 DNA: TGTGCCAGCAGCTCCCGGGACACACTCTATGGCTACACCTTC.

This chain joins TRBV5-5 and TRBJ1-1; 7 nucleotides agree with TRBD1. The V segment lost 4 bases and the J segment 5 bases; nucleotides outside the gene matches: 5. CDR3 length equals 13 residues. Germline assignment: CDR1 SGHKS and CDR2 YYEKEE (reference sequence). The DNA of the CDR3 is TGTGCCAGCAGCCCCCCAGGGGGGACTGAAGCTTTCTTT. This codes for CASSPPGGTEAFF.

The chain is built from TRBV19 and TRBJ2-1; no firm D call. The V gene's germline CDR1 is LNHDA and CDR2 SQIVND (reference sequence). The CDR3 sequence is 13 residues long. V dropped 1 base and J dropped 4 bases, with 5 bases sitting between them. The CDR3: CASSIVPYNEQFF. The DNA for the CDR3 is TGTGCCAGTAGTATAGTCCCATACAATGAGCAGTTCTTC.

The chain links TRBV7-2 to TRBJ2-1; TRBD2 matches at 11 bases. CDR1 and CDR2 (germline): SGHTA, FQGNSA. This CDR3 contains 14 residues. After removal of 1 base from V and 8 bases from J, the junction contained 1 base not matched to a gene. The CDR3 DNA reads TGTGCCAGCAGCTTAGAACTAGCGGGGGATGAGCAGTTCTTC. It encodes CASSLELAGDEQFF.

This chain uses TRBV7-9 with TRBJ1-2, with D perhaps TRBD1 (6 bases). V was shortened by 4 bases and J by 3 bases, with 18 bases between the two germline ends. Germline lookup yields CDR1 SEHNR and CDR2 FQNEAQ (reference sequence). CDR3 length equals 16 residues. DNA for the CDR3: TGTGCCAGCAGCTCCTCTACAGGGCGGCTTGACTATGGCTACACCTTC. Protein: CASSSSTGRLDYGYTF.